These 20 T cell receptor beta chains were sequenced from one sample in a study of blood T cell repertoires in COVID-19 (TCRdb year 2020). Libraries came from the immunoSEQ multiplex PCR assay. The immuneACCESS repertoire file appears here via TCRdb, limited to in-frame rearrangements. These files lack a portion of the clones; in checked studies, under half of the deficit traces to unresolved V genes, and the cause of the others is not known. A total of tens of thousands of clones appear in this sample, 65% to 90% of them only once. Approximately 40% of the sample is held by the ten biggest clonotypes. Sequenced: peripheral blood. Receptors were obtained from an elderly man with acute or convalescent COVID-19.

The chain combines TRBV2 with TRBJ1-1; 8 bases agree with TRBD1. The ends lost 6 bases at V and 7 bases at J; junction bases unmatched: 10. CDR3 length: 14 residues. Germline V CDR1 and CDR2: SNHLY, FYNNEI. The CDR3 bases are TGTGCCAGCAGCCCCCGGACAGGGTTTAATGAAGCTTTCTTT. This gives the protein CASSPRTGFNEAFF.

The CDR3 loop is CASCGQGSPLHF. CDR3 coding DNA: TGTGCCAGCTGCGGACAGGGCTCACCCCTCCACTTT. This sequence joins TRBV3-1 (or the pseudogene TRBV3-2) and TRBJ1-6; 8 nucleotides agree with TRBD1. The V segment lost 8 bases and the J segment 10 bases; nucleotides outside the gene matches: 4. The germline CDR1 and CDR2 sequences are LGHDT and YNNKEL (reference sequence). This CDR3 spans 12 amino acids.

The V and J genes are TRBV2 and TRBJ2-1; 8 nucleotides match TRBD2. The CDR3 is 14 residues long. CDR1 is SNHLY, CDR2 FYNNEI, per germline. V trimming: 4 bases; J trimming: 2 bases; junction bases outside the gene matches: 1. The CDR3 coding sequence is TGTGCCAGCAGTGTTAGCGGGGCCTACAATGAGCAGTTCTTC. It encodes CASSVSGAYNEQFF.

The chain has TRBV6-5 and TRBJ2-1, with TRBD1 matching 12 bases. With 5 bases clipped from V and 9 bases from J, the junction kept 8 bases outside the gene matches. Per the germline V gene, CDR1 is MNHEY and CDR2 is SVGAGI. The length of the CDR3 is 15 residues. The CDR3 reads CASSPGTGGTGEQFF. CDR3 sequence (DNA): TGTGCCAGCAGTCCCGGGACAGGGGGCACGGGTGAGCAGTTCTTC.

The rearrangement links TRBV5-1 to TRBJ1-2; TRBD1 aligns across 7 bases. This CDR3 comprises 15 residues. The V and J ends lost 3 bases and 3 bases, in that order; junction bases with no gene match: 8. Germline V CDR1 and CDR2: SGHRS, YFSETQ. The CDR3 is CASSSRQGGDYGYTF. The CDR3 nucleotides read TGCGCCAGCAGCTCCCGACAGGGAGGAGACTATGGCTACACCTTC.

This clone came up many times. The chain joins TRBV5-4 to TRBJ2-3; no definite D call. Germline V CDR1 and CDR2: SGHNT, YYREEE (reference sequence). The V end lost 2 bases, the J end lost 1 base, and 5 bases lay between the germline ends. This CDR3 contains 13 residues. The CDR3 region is CASSFSGTDTQYF. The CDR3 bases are TGTGCCAGCAGCTTCTCTGGCACAGATACGCAGTATTTT.

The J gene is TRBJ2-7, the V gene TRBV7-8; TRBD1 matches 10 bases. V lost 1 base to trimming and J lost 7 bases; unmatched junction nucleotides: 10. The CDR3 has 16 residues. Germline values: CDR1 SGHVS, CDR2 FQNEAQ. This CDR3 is CASSLGTGTGVWEQYF. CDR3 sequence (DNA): TGTGCCAGCAGCTTAGGGACCGGGACAGGGGTATGGGAGCAGTACTTC. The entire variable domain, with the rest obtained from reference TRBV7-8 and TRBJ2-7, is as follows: GAGVSQSPRYKVAKRGQDVALRCDPISGHVSLFWYQQALGQGPEFLTYFQNEAQLDKSGLPSDRFFAERPEGSVSTLKIQRTQQEDSAVYLCASSLGTGTGVWEQYFGPGTRLTVT.

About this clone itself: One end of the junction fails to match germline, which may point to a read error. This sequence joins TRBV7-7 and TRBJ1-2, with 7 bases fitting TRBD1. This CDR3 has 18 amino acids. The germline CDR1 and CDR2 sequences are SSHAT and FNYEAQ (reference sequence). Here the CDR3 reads CASSFRGYRGTSNYGYTF. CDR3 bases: TGTGCTAGCAGCTTCCGGGGTTACAGGGGTACCTCCAACTATGGCTACACCTTC. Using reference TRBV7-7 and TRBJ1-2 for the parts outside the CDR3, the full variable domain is GAGVSQSPRYKVTKRGQDVTLRCDPISSHATLYWYQQALGQGPEFLTYFNYEAQPDKSGLPSDRFSAERPEGSISTLTIQRTEQRDSAMYRCASSFRGYRGTSNYGYTFGSGTRLTVV.

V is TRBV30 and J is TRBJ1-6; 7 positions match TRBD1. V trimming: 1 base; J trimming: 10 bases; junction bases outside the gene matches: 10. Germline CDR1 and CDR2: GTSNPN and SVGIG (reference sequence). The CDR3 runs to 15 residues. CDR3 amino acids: CAWSGNPTGRSPLHF. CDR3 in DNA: TGTGCCTGGAGTGGAAATCCGACAGGGCGATCACCCCTCCACTTT.

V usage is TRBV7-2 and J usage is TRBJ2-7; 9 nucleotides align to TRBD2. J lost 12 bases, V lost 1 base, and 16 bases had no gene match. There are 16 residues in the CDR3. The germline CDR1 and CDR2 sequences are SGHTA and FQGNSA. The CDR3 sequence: CASSLEGLAGQGVRYF. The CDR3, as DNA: TGTGCCAGCAGCTTAGAAGGCCTAGCGGGGCAAGGGGTTCGGTACTTC.

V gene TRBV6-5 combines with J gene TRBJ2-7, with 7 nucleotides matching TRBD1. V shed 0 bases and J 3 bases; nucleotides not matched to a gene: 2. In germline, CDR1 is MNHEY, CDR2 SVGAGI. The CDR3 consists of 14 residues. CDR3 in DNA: TGTGCCAGCAGTTACTCTCCAGGGGGCTACGAGCAGTACTTC. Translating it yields CASSYSPGGYEQYF.

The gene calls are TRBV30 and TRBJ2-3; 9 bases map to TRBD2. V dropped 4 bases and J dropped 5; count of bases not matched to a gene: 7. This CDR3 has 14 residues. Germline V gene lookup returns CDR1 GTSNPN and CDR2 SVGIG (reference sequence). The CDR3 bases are TGTGCCTGGACCGCGGGGGGGATGGAAGATACGCAGTATTTT. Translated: CAWTAGGMEDTQYF.

For the CDR3, the DNA is TGTGCCAGTAATAAGGCAGGGGGGAATCAGCCCCAGCATTTT. Amino acids: CASNKAGGNQPQHF. The chain couples TRBV19 to TRBJ1-5, with 7 bases fitting TRBD1. This CDR3 has 14 amino acids. CDR1 and CDR2 from the germline V gene are LNHDA and SQIVND (reference sequence). With V trimmed by 7 bases and J by 4 bases, 7 bases remained unmatched.

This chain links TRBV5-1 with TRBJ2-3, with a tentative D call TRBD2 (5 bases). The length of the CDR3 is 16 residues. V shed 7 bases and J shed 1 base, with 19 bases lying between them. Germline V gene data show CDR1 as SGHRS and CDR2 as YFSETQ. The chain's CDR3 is CASGLPGSFGTDTQYF. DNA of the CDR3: TGCGCCAGCGGCCTTCCGGGGTCTTTCGGCACAGATACGCAGTATTTT.

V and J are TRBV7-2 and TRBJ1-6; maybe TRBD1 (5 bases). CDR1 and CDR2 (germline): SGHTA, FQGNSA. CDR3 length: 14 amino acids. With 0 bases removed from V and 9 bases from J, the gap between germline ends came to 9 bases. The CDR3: CASSLAGVGSPLHF. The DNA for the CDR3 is TGTGCCAGCAGCTTAGCAGGGGTGGGTTCACCCCTCCACTTT.

CDR3 in amino acids: CASSPPSVNGELFF. CDR3 bases: TGTGCCAGCAGCCCCCCTAGTGTCAACGGGGAGCTGTTTTTT. V usage is TRBV7-2 and J usage is TRBJ2-2, with D unresolved. The V gene's germline CDR1 is SGHTA and CDR2 FQGNSA. Trimming shortened V by 5 bases and J by 7 bases, and 14 bases separated the two germline ends. The CDR3 has 14 amino acids.

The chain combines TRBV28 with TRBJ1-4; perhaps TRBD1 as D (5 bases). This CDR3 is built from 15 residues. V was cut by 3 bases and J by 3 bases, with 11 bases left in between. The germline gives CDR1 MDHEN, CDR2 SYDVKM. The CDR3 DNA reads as TGTGCCAGCAGTTTTAGGGGCCTTCCTAATGAAAAACTGTTTTTT. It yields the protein CASSFRGLPNEKLFF. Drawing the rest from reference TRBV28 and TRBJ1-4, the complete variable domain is DVKVTQSSRYLVKRTGEKVFLECVQDMDHENMFWYRQDPGLGLRLIYFSYDVKMKEKGDIPEGYSVSREKKERFSLILESASTNQTSMYLCASSFRGLPNEKLFFGSGTQLSVL.

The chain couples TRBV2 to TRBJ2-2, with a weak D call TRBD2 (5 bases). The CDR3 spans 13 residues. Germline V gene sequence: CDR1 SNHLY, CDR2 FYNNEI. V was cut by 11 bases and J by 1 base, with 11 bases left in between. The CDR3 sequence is CAFSGENTGELFF. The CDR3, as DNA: TGTGCCTTCAGCGGAGAGAACACCGGGGAGCTGTTTTTT.

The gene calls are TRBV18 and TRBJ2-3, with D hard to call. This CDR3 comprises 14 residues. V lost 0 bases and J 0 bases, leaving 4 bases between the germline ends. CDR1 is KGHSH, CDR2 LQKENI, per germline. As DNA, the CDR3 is TGTGCCAGCTCACCACCTTCTAGCACAGATACGCAGTATTTT. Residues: CASSPPSSTDTQYF.

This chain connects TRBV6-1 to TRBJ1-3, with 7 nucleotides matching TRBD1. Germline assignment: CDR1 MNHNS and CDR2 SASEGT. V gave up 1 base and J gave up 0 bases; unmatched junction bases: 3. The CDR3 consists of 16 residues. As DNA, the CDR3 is TGTGCCAGCAGTGAAGGGACAGGTCGCTCTGGAAACACCATATATTTT. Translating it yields CASSEGTGRSGNTIYF.